This entry lists 32 T cell receptor beta chains sequenced from one sample in a study of T cells in Graves' hyperthyroidism and ophthalmopathy. Template material for amplifying TCR beta CDR3 regions consisted of RNA transcripts. RT-PCR in the first round (using the HTBI primer set) targeted the TCR CDR3. TCRdb re-called the multiplex PCR reads through MiXCR, storing one row per CDR3 protein. The sample carries under 400,000 distinct CDR3 sequences, around 17% recorded once. Sample: blood. Receptors originate from a man younger than 45 with Graves' hyperthyroidism.

Ten or more counts support this clonotype. The rearrangement uses TRBV28 and TRBJ2-5; D remains ambiguous. The CDR3 covers 11 residues. Germline V gene lookup returns CDR1 MDHEN and CDR2 SYDVKM. V was pared by 6 bases and J by 5 bases, with 7 bases between. The CDR3 spells CASSDRETQYF. CDR3 bases: TGTGCCAGCAGCGACCGGGAGACCCAGTACTTC.

The sample holds many counts of this clonotype. The genes are TRBV7-9 and TRBJ2-7; possibly TRBD1 for D (7 bases). Germline CDR1 and CDR2: SEHNR and FQNEAQ (reference sequence). Trimming left V 2 bases short and J 0 bases short, with 11 bases between. The CDR3 is made up of 15 amino acids. CDR3 in amino acids: CASSLPQGGSYEQYF. In DNA, the CDR3 is TGTGCCAGCAGCTTACCTCAGGGGGGCTCCTACGAGCAGTACTTC.

This clonotype was seen ten or more times. The rearrangement links TRBV19 to TRBJ2-3, with D possibly TRBD1 on 6 matching bases. The V gene's germline CDR1 is LNHDA and CDR2 SQIVND (reference sequence). This CDR3 contains 15 residues. The germline V and J ends were trimmed by 5 bases and 2 bases, with 14 bases remaining between them. The CDR3: CASSVGDTITDTQYF. CDR3 coding DNA: TGTGCCAGTAGTGTTGGGGACACCATCACAGATACGCAGTATTTT.

CDR3 DNA: TGTGCCAGCAGACCGGGACAGGTGAACACCGGGGAGCTGTTTTTT. Its protein product is CASRPGQVNTGELFF. The chain recombines TRBV27 with TRBJ2-2, with TRBD1 matching over 8 bases. The CDR3 is made up of 15 amino acids. Germline-derived CDR1 and CDR2 are MNHEY and SMNVEV (reference sequence). V shed 6 bases, J shed 1 base, and the junction held 4 bases outside the gene matches.

In its sample, this clonotype was seen many times. The rearrangement uses TRBV6-1 and TRBJ2-2, with TRBD2 identical over 8 bases. The V and J ends lost 3 bases and 5 bases, in that order; junction bases with no gene match: 8. The CDR3 is 16 residues long. Germline V gene data show CDR1 as MNHNS and CDR2 as SASEGT. The CDR3 loop reads CASSEPAGVRTGELFF. The DNA for the CDR3 is TGTGCCAGCAGTGAGCCAGCGGGAGTAAGAACCGGGGAGCTGTTTTTT.

J is TRBJ2-1 and V is TRBV5-1, with D possibly being TRBD2 (6 bases). V shed 2 bases and J shed 8 bases, with 14 bases lying between them. CDR3 length: 14 residues. Germline lookup yields CDR1 SGHRS and CDR2 YFSETQ. CDR3: CASSFAGNGDEQFF. CDR3 DNA: TGCGCCAGCAGCTTTGCGGGAAATGGGGATGAGCAGTTCTTC. Variable domain in full (rest from reference TRBV5-1 and TRBJ2-1): KAGVTQTPRYLIKTRGQQVTLSCSPISGHRSVSWYQQTPGQGLQFLFEYFSETQRNKGNFPGRFSGRQFSNSRSEMNVSTLELGDSALYLCASSFAGNGDEQFFGPGTRLTVL.

The chain employs TRBV4-1 and TRBJ2-3; 13 bases agree with TRBD2. The CDR3 is made up of 18 amino acids. V dropped 5 bases and J dropped 5; count of bases not matched to a gene: 13. CDR1 is MGHRA, CDR2 YSYEKL, per germline. The CDR3 DNA reads TGCGCCAGCAGCTCAGGACTAGCGGGAGTAGGATTTGAAGATACGCAGTATTTT. This translates into CASSSGLAGVGFEDTQYF.

This clonotype occurred many times. This rearrangement joins TRBV11-2 to TRBJ2-5; 14 nucleotides agree with TRBD2. With V trimmed by 5 bases and J by 4 bases, 6 bases remained unmatched. Germline assignment: CDR1 SGHAT and CDR2 FQNNGV. The CDR3 totals 16 residues. The CDR3 sequence is CASSPRTSGRLETQYF. In DNA form, the CDR3 reads TGTGCCAGCAGCCCACGGACTAGCGGGAGGTTAGAGACCCAGTACTTC.

The chain carries TRBV5-1 and TRBJ2-1, with D perhaps matching TRBD2 (6 bases). In germline, CDR1 is SGHRS, CDR2 YFSETQ. There are 16 residues in the CDR3. V was cut by 5 bases and J by 8 bases, with 23 bases left in between. In nucleotides, the CDR3 is TGCGCCAGCAGGAGAGGAGAACTAGCTCGCTCGGATGAGCAGTTCTTC. It translates to CASRRGELARSDEQFF.

This clonotype was seen repeatedly, ten times or more. This chain uses TRBV7-9 with TRBJ2-3, with TRBD2 identical over 7 bases. This CDR3 has 15 amino acids. Germline assignment: CDR1 SEHNR and CDR2 FQNEAQ (reference sequence). The ends lost 1 base at V and 2 bases at J; junction bases unmatched: 3. The DNA of the CDR3 is TGTGCCAGCAGCTTAGTAGCGGGCCCCACAGATACGCAGTATTTT. Encoded protein: CASSLVAGPTDTQYF.

V and J are TRBV20-1 and TRBJ2-7; a possible D gene is TRBD1 (6 bases). CDR3 length: 14 residues. Trimming shortened V by 6 bases and J by 1 base, and 16 bases separated the two germline ends. Germline CDR1 reads DFQATT; CDR2 reads SNEGSKA (reference sequence). CDR3 sequence reads: CSAPQTGYSYEQYF. CDR3 sequence (DNA): TGCAGTGCACCTCAGACAGGTTATTCCTACGAGCAGTACTTC.

Turning to this clonotype: Being one base from a much bigger clone, this may be a read error. The V call is TRBV11-2, the J call TRBJ2-2; D is possibly TRBD2 (5 bases). This CDR3 is 12 amino acids long. CDR1 and CDR2 (germline): SGHAT, FQNNGV. DNA for the CDR3: TGTGCCAGCGGCTTAGCGTCCGGGGAGCTGTTTTTT. It specifies CASGLASGELFF.

In the case of this clonotype: With a much larger clone just one base away, this may be a read error. V gene TRBV3-1 combines with J gene TRBJ2-1; TRBD2 aligns across 12 bases. Germline V gene lookup returns CDR1 LGHDT and CDR2 YNNKEL (reference sequence). This CDR3 has 16 residues. In DNA, the CDR3 is TGTCCCAGCAGCTCGTGGACTAGCGGGAATTACAATGAGCAGTTCTTC. Its protein is CPSSSWTSGNYNEQFF.

The sample holds many counts of this clonotype. The gene calls are TRBV20-1 and TRBJ2-3; a weak D match, TRBD2 (5 bases). The CDR3 runs 15 residues. The V end was cut by 0 bases, the J end by 6 bases, with 16 bases between. The germline gives CDR1 DFQATT, CDR2 SNEGSKA (reference sequence). The CDR3 protein is CSAREVGVLGDTQYF. CDR3 DNA sequence: TGCAGTGCTAGAGAGGTCGGGGTGTTGGGTGATACGCAGTATTTT.

For this clonotype: The junction departs from germline at one end; a sequencing error may be responsible. The chain combines TRBV18 with TRBJ2-5, with unresolved D. The CDR3 has 14 residues. Germline CDR1 is KGHSH and CDR2 is LQKENI. For the CDR3, the DNA is TGTACCAGCTCACCACGTCCCGGCCGTGAGACCCAGTACTTC. This gives the protein CTSSPRPGRETQYF.

The V call is TRBV30, the J call TRBJ2-2, with 12 bases aligning to TRBD2. Losses at the gene ends were 4 bases for V and 6 bases for J; bases not matched to a gene: 3. Germline V gene sequence: CDR1 GTSNPN, CDR2 SVGIG (reference sequence). This CDR3 is 14 amino acids long. The CDR3 region has the DNA TGTGCCTGGACCCTAGCGGGAGGGCCCGGGGAGCTGTTTTTT. As protein: CAWTLAGGPGELFF.

This clonotype showed up many times. The chain uses TRBV13 and TRBJ2-3, with 15 bases identical to TRBD2. Looked up from germline, CDR1 is PRHDT and CDR2 is FYEKMQ (reference sequence). This CDR3 is built from 16 residues. The V segment lost 5 bases and the J segment 6 bases; nucleotides outside the gene matches: 6. The CDR3 DNA is TGTGCCAGCAGCGAGGGACTAGCGGGAGGATTTGATACGCAGTATTTT. This encodes CASSEGLAGGFDTQYF.

This clonotype has ten or more counts. The chain employs TRBV3-1 and TRBJ1-1; D is undetermined. Trimming took 4 bases from V and 3 from J, leaving 9 bases between them. This CDR3 spans 13 amino acids. CDR1 is LGHDT and CDR2 is YNNKEL in the germline V gene (reference sequence). In DNA form, the CDR3 reads TGTGCCAGCAGCCTATCGGGCTACACTGAAGCTTTCTTT. The encoded protein is CASSLSGYTEAFF.

Remarks on this clonotype: This may be a read error, as it is one base from a much larger clone. This rearrangement joins TRBV6-1 to TRBJ1-2; D is undetermined. This CDR3 region has 19 residues. Trimming took 6 bases from V and 3 from J, leaving 29 bases between them. Per germline, CDR1 MNHNS and CDR2 SASEGT. The CDR3 sequence: CASSDPLGRRAWVHYGYTF. In DNA form, the CDR3 reads TGTGCCAGCAGCGACCCCCTGGGGAGAAGGGCTTGGGTTCACTATGGCTACACCTTC.

The chain joins TRBV6-1 to TRBJ2-3; TRBD1 agrees at 9 bases. V lost 6 bases, J lost 14 bases, and 9 bases stayed unmatched. The CDR3 loop spans 12 amino acids. Germline CDR1 and CDR2: MNHNS and SASEGT. The CDR3 loop is CASSNRGRDPYF. CDR3 bases: TGTGCCAGCAGCAACAGGGGGCGAGATCCGTATTTT.

The chain recombines TRBV4-2 with TRBJ2-5; 7 nucleotides line up with TRBD2. CDR1 and CDR2 (germline): LGHNA, YNFKEQ. After removal of 2 bases from V and 3 bases from J, the junction contained 0 bases not matched to a gene. The CDR3 loop spans 13 amino acids. Here the CDR3 reads CASSQTSEETQYF. CDR3 DNA: TGTGCCAGCAGCCAAACTAGCGAAGAGACCCAGTACTTC.

The chain links TRBV5-5 to TRBJ2-3; D perhaps matches TRBD1 (6 bases). The germline gives CDR1 SGHKS, CDR2 YYEKEE (reference sequence). This CDR3 has 14 residues. Trimming removed 8 bases at V and 6 bases at J, with 19 bases between. This chain's CDR3 is CASYWTASVDTQYF. In nucleotides, the CDR3 is TGTGCCAGTTACTGGACAGCGAGCGTTGATACGCAGTATTTT.

This clonotype has at least ten counts. This rearrangement joins TRBV28 to TRBJ2-5, with D hard to call. V lost 3 bases, J lost 2 bases, and 19 bases lay in between. The CDR3 runs 17 residues. Looked up from germline, CDR1 is MDHEN and CDR2 is SYDVKM. This CDR3 reads CASSFHLTGVHQETQYF. The CDR3 coding sequence is TGTGCCAGCAGTTTTCACCTTACTGGGGTTCATCAAGAGACCCAGTACTTC.

This clonotype occurred a few times. The V gene is TRBV12-3 or TRBV12-4, the J gene TRBJ2-5; D possibly matches TRBD1 or TRBD2 (5 bases each). The CDR3 is made up of 15 amino acids. The V end lost 6 bases, the J end lost 1 base, and 15 bases lay between the germline ends. As DNA, the CDR3 is TGTGCCAGCAGCCCCCCGTCCGGGACCCAAGAGACCCAGTACTTC. Translating it yields CASSPPSGTQETQYF.

This clonotype was observed a handful of times. The rearrangement links TRBV3-1 to TRBJ1-1; D not resolved. V shed 5 bases and J shed 7 bases, with 8 bases lying between them. Germline V gene lookup returns CDR1 LGHDT and CDR2 YNNKEL (reference sequence). There are 11 residues in the CDR3. The CDR3 DNA reads as TGTGCCAGCAGCTACGAGGGTGAAGCTTTCTTT. This sequence encodes CASSYEGEAFF.

The table lists this clonotype with a few counts. The chain uses TRBV20-1 and TRBJ2-3; 9 bases fit TRBD2. The germline CDR1 and CDR2 sequences are DFQATT and SNEGSKA (reference sequence). With 6 bases clipped from V and 5 bases from J, the junction kept 12 bases outside the gene matches. The CDR3 consists of 15 residues. CDR3 nucleotide sequence: TGCAGTGCAACGGGACTAGCTGGGAGCGGAGATACGCAGTATTTT. This codes for CSATGLAGSGDTQYF.

This clonotype came up a few times. The chain has TRBV20-1 and TRBJ1-1; D not resolved. In germline, CDR1 is DFQATT, CDR2 SNEGSKA (reference sequence). The CDR3 is 16 amino acids. Trimming removed 0 bases at V and 8 bases at J, with 22 bases between. The CDR3 is CSARDGRGRVGPEAFF. The CDR3 region has the DNA TGCAGTGCTAGAGACGGGCGCGGCAGAGTGGGTCCCGAAGCTTTCTTT.

This clonotype has a count of ten or more. The V call is TRBV18, the J call TRBJ2-3; 11 bases align to TRBD2. The CDR3 has 16 amino acids. V lost 6 bases, J lost 5 bases, and 10 bases stayed unmatched. The germline V gene encodes CDR1 KGHSH and CDR2 LQKENI. CDR3 amino acids: CASSRDTSGSLDTQYF. CDR3 in DNA: TGTGCCAGCTCTCGAGACACTAGCGGGAGTTTAGATACGCAGTATTTT.

The table lists this clonotype with a count of one. A much larger clone lies one base from this, so it may be a read error. J is TRBJ2-2 and V is TRBV7-2, with D unresolved. From germline, CDR1 is SGHTA and CDR2 FQGNSA. The CDR3 runs to 15 residues. V lost 5 bases and J lost 3, with 13 bases in between. The CDR3 DNA sequence: TGTGCCAGCAGCCCTTCGGCCCTTCACACCGGGGAGCTGTTTTTT. Translated: CASSPSALHTGELFF.

This clonotype was seen at least ten times. CDR3: CASSWAPLESAQYF. CDR3 nucleotides: TGTGCCAGCAGCTGGGCCCCCCTAGAGTCCGCCCAGTACTTC. This chain connects TRBV11-2 to TRBJ2-5; D not certain. The germline CDR1 and CDR2 sequences are SGHAT and FQNNGV. The V gene lost 4 bases and the J gene lost 9 bases, with 18 bases spanning the gap. The CDR3 length is 14 residues.

This clonotype was counted only a few times. The gene calls are TRBV28 and TRBJ1-4, with TRBD1 matching over 9 bases. The germline V gene encodes CDR1 MDHEN and CDR2 SYDVKM. Losses at the gene ends were 5 bases for V and 6 bases for J; bases not matched to a gene: 4. The length of the CDR3 is 14 residues. The DNA for the CDR3 is TGTGCCAGCAGTCCGGGGACAGGGTATGAAAAACTGTTTTTT. Amino acids: CASSPGTGYEKLFF.

This clonotype was found a few times. The chain links TRBV14 to TRBJ1-1; D is unresolved. The CDR3 spans 14 residues. V lost 3 bases and J lost 4, with 12 bases in between. The germline CDR1 and CDR2 sequences are SGHDN and FVKESK. DNA for the CDR3: TGTGCCAGCAGCCATCAGGTGGGGATCACTGAAGCTTTCTTT. Its protein product is CASSHQVGITEAFF. Supplemented by reference TRBV14 and TRBJ1-1, the full variable domain reads EAGVTQFPSHSVIEKGQTVTLRCDPISGHDNLYWYRRVMGKEIKFLLHFVKESKQDESGMPNNRFLAERTGGTYSTLKVQPAELEDSGVYFCASSHQVGITEAFFGQGTRLTVV.